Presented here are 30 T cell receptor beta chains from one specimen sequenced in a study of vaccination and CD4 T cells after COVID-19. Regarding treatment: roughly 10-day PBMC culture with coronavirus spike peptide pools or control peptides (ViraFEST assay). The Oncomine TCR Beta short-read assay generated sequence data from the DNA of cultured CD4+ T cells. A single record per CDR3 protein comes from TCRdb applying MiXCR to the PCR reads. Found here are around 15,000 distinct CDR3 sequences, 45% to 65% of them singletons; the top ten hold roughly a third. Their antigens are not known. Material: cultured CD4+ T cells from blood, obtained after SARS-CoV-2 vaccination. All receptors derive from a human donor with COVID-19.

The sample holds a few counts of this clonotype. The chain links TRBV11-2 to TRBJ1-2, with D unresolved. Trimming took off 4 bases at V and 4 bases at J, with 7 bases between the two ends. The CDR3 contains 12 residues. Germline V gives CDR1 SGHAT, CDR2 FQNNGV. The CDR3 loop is CASSSSVYGYTF. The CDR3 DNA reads TGTGCCAGCAGCTCGTCGGTCTATGGCTACACCTTC.

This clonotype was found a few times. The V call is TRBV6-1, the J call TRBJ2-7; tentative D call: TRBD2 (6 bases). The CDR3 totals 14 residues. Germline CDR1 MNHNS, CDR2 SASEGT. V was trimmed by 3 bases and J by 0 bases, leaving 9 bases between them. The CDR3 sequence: CASSDWGGSYEQYF. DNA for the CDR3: TGTGCCAGCAGTGATTGGGGAGGCTCCTACGAGCAGTACTTC.

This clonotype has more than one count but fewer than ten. CDR3 sequence: CASSPPGGRGYTF. The CDR3 DNA reads TGTGCCAGCAGCCCCCCAGGGGGAAGGGGCTACACCTTC. The chain links TRBV12-3 or TRBV12-4 to TRBJ1-2; 7 nucleotides line up with TRBD1. This CDR3 has 13 residues. The V and J ends lost 6 bases and 8 bases, in that order; junction bases with no gene match: 9.

The CDR3 spells CAWSDGNPNQPQHF. CDR3 DNA sequence: TGTGCCTGGAGTGACGGTAATCCCAATCAGCCCCAGCATTTT. The chain joins TRBV30 to TRBJ1-5; D remains unclear. Trimming stripped 1 base from V and 3 bases from J, with 10 bases between. CDR3 length: 14 residues. Germline loops: CDR1 GTSNPN, CDR2 SVGIG (reference sequence). Variable domain in full (rest from reference TRBV30 and TRBJ1-5): SQTIHQWPATLVQPVGSPLSLECTVEGTSNPNLYWYRQAAGRGLQLLFYSVGIGQISSEVPQNLSASRPQDRQFILSSKKLLLSDSGFYLCAWSDGNPNQPQHFGDGTRLSIL.

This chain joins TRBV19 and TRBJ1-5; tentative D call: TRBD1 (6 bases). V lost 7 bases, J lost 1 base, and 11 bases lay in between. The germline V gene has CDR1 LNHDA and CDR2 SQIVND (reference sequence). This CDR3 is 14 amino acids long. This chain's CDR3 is CASTTGLSNQPQHF. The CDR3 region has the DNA TGTGCCAGTACTACAGGGCTAAGCAATCAGCCCCAGCATTTT.

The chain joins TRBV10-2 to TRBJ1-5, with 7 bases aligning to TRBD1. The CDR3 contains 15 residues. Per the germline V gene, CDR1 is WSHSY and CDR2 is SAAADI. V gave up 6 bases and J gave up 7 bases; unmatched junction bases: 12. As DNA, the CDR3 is TGCGCCAGCAGCGGCGTTGGAGGGGGCGAACAGCCCCAGCATTTT. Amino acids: CASSGVGGGEQPQHF.

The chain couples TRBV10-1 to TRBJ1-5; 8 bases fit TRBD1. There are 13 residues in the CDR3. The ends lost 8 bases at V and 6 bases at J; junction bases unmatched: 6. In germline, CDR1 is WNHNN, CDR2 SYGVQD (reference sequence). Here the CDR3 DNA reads TGCGCCAGCCAGGACAGGGCGGGTCAGCCCCAGCATTTT. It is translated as CASQDRAGQPQHF.

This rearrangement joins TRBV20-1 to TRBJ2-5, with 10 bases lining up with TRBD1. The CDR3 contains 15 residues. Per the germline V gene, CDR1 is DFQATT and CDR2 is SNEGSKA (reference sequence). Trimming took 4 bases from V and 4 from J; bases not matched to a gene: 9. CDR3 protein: CSANRVTGGVETQYF. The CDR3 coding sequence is TGCAGTGCTAATAGAGTGACAGGGGGCGTAGAGACCCAGTACTTC.

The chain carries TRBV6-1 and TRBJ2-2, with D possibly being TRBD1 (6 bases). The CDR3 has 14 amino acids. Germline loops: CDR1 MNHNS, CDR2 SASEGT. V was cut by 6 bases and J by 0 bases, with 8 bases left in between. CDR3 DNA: TGTGCCAGCAGGGGGGACACGAACACCGGGGAGCTGTTTTTT. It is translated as CASRGDTNTGELFF.

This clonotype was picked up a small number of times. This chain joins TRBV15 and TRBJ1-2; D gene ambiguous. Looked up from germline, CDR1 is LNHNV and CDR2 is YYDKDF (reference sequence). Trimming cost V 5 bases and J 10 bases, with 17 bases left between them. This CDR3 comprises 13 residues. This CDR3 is CATSGHPSLLYTF. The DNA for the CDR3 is TGTGCCACCAGCGGTCACCCGTCACTGCTCTACACCTTC.

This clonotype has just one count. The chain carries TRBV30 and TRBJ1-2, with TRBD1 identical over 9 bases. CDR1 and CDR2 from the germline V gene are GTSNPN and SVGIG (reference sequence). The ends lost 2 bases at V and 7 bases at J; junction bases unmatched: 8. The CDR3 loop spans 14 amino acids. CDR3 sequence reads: CAWSLGTGSGGYTF. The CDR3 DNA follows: TGTGCCTGGAGTCTCGGGACAGGGAGCGGTGGCTACACCTTC.

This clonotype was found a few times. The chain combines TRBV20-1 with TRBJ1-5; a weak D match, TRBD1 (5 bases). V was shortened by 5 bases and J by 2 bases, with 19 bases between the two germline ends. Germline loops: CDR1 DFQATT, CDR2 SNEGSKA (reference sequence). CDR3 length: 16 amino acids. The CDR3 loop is CSAPGDLGGGNQPQHF. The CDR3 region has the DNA TGCAGTGCTCCGGGGGACCTCGGGGGGGGCAATCAGCCCCAGCATTTT.

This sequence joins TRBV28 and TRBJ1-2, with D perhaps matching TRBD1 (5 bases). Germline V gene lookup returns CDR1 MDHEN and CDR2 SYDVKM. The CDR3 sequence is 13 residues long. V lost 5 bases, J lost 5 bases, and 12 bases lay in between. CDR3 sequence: CASSARPGYGYTF. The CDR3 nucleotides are TGTGCCAGCAGTGCTAGGCCAGGGTATGGCTACACCTTC.

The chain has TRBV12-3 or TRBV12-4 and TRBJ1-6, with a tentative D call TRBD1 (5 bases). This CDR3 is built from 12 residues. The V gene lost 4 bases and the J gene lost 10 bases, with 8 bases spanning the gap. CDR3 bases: TGTGCCAGCAGTTCGAAGGGGTCACCCCTCCACTTT. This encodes CASSSKGSPLHF.

CDR3 sequence: CASRETGMGNQPQHF. The DNA for the CDR3 is TGTGCCAGCCGGGAAACAGGGATGGGCAATCAGCCCCAGCATTTT. The chain recombines TRBV6-1 with TRBJ1-5; a possible D gene is TRBD1 (6 bases). Trimming left V 8 bases short and J 2 bases short, with 16 bases between. The CDR3 contains 15 residues. Germline V gives CDR1 MNHNS, CDR2 SASEGT.

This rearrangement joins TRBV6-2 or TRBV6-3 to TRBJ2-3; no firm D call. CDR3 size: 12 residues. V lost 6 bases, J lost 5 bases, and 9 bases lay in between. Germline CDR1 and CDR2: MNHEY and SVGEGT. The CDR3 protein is CASSCWEDTQYF. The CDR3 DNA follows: TGTGCCAGCAGCTGCTGGGAAGATACGCAGTATTTT.

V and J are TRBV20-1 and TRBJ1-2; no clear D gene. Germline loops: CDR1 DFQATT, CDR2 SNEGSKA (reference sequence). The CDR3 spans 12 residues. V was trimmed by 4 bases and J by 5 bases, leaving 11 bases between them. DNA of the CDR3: TGCAGTGCTACACCCAACCATTATGGCTACACCTTC. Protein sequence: CSATPNHYGYTF.

The CDR3 nucleotides are TGTGCCAGCAGTTTACGGGGCCGCCCCGGGGAGCTGTTTTTT. Protein sequence: CASSLRGRPGELFF. The chain is built from TRBV27 and TRBJ2-2; D tentatively reads TRBD1 or TRBD2 (5 bases each). V was pared by 2 bases and J by 6 bases, with 10 bases between. Germline V gene sequence: CDR1 MNHEY, CDR2 SMNVEV (reference sequence). The CDR3 runs 14 residues.

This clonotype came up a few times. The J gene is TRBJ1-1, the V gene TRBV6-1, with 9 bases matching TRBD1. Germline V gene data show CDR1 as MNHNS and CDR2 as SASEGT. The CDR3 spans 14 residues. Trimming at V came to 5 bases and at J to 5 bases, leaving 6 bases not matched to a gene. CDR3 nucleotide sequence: TGTGCCAGCAGTAGGGACAGGGTGGTGACTGAAGCTTTCTTT. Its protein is CASSRDRVVTEAFF.

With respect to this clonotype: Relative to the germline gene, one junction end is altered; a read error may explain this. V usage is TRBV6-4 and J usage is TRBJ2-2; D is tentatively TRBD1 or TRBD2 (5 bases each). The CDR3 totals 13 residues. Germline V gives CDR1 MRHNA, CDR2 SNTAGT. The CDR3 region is CASSPGRTRELFF. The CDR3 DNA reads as TGTGCCAGCAGTCCGGGACGCACCCGGGAGCTGTTTTTT.

The CDR3: CATSPGEGTTEAFF. The DNA of the CDR3 is TGTGCCACCAGTCCTGGGGAAGGAACAACTGAAGCTTTCTTT. The chain combines TRBV24-1 with TRBJ1-1; D remains unclear. This CDR3 contains 14 residues. Trimming removed 6 bases from V and 5 bases from J, with 15 bases in between. Germline V gene data show CDR1 as KGHDR and CDR2 as SFDVKD.

The CDR3 sequence is CASSLSRDRVPYTF. CDR3 nucleotides: TGCGCCAGCAGCCTAAGCCGGGACAGGGTCCCCTACACCTTC. J is TRBJ1-2 and V is TRBV4-1, with 9 positions matching TRBD1. The CDR3 sequence is 14 residues long. The V gene end was trimmed by 4 bases and the J gene end by 10 bases; junction bases not matched to a gene: 10. Per the germline V gene, CDR1 is MGHRA and CDR2 is YSYEKL.

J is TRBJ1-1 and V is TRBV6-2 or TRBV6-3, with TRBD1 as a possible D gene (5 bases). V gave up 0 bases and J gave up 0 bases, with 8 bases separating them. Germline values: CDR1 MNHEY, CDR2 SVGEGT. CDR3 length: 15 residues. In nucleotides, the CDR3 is TGTGCCAGCAGTTACTCCGGGGGAATGAACACTGAAGCTTTCTTT. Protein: CASSYSGGMNTEAFF.

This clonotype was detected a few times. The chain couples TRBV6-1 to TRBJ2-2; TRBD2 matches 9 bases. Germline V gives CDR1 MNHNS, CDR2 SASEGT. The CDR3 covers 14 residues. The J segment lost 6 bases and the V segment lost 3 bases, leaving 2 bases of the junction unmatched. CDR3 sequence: CASSDLAGAGELFF. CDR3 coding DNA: TGTGCCAGCAGTGACTTAGCGGGGGCCGGGGAGCTGTTTTTT.

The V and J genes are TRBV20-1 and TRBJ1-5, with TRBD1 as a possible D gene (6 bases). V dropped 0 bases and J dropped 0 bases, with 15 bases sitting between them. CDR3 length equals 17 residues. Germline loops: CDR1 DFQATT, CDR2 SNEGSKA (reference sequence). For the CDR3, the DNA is TGCAGTGCTAGAGATCCGGCAGGAGGGGGTAGCAATCAGCCCCAGCATTTT. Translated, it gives CSARDPAGGGSNQPQHF.

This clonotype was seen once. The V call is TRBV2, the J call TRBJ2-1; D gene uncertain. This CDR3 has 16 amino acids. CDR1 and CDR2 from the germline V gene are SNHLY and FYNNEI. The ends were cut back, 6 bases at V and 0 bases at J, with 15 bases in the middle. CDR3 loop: CASRDPHRNSYNEQFF. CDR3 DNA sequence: TGTGCCAGCAGGGATCCCCATCGAAACTCCTACAATGAGCAGTTCTTC.

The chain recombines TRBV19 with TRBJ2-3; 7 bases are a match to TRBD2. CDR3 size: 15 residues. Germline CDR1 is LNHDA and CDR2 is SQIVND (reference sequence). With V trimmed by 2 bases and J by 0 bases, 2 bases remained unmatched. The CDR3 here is CASSIWGGSTDTQYF. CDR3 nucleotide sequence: TGTGCCAGTAGTATATGGGGGGGAAGCACAGATACGCAGTATTTT.

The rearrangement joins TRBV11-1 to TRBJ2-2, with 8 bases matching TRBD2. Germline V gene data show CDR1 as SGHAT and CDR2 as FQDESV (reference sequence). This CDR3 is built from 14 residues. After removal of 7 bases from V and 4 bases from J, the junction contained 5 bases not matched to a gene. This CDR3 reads CASTPGGPTGELFF. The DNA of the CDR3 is TGTGCCAGCACCCCGGGGGGGCCCACCGGGGAGCTGTTTTTT.

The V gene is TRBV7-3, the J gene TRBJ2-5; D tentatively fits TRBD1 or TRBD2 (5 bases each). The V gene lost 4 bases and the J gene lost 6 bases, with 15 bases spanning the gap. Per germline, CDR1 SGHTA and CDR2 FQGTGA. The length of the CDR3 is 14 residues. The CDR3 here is CASSSKGGGQTQYF. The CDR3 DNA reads TGTGCCAGCAGCTCCAAAGGTGGGGGACAGACCCAGTACTTC.

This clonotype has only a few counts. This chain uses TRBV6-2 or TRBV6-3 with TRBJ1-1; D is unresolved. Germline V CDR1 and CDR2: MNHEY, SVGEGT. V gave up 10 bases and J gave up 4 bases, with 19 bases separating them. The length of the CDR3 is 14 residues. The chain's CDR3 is CATAKATLGTEAFF. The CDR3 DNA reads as TGTGCCACGGCCAAAGCCACATTGGGCACTGAAGCTTTCTTT.